This T cell receptor beta chain was identified in a study of early T cells in non-severe SARS-CoV-2 infection. This clonotype was detected many times. As yet, its antigen is unknown. Findings of the study overall: Matching results from VDJdb favored anti-spike CD8 responses, leaving private and CD4 specificities undetected.

Each single cDNA molecule received a unique molecular identifier. In TCRdb, the 5' RACE reads were re-called with MiXCR into one record per CDR3 protein. In the table there are about 90,000 distinct CDR3 sequences, around 12% of which are singletons. V lost 0 bases, J lost 8 bases, and 13 bases lay in between. The CDR3 spans 14 residues. Per germline, CDR1 SGHDT and CDR2 YYEEEE. This chain connects TRBV5-6 to TRBJ2-3, with a tentative D call TRBD2 (6 bases). The clonotype was recovered from an adult who was a healthcare worker with PCR-confirmed SARS-CoV-2 infection or an uninfected control (not recorded which). The sequences come from whole blood, collected at baseline. This CDR3 is CASSLAGAESTQYF. The CDR3 DNA sequence: TGTGCCAGCAGCTTGGCGGGAGCAGAGAGTACGCAGTATTTT.